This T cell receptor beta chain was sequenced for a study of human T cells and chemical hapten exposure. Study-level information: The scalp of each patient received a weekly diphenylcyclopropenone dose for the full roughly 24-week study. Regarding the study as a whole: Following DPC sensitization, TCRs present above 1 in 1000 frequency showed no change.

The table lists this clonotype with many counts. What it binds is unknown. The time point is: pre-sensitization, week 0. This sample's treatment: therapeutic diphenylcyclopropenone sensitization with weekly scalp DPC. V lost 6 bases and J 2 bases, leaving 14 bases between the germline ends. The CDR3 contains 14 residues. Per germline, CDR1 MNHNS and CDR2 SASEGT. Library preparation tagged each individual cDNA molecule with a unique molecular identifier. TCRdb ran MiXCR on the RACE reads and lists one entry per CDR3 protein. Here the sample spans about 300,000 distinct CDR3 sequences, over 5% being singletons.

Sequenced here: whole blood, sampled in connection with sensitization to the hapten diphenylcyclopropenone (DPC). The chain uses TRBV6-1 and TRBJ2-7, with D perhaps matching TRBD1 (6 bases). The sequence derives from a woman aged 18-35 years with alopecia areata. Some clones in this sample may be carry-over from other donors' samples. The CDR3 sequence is CASRDDRSTYEQYF. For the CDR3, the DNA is TGTGCCAGCAGAGACGACAGGAGCACCTACGAGCAGTACTTC.